A selection of T cell receptor beta chains follows, all from one sample in a study of cytomegalovirus exposure and HLA in healthy donors. Data came from immunoSEQ multiplex PCR; TCRdb stores just in-frame clones and leaves some out. The sample has under 50,000 clones; 94% are singletons. The sequenced sample was PBMCs. The receptors derive from a woman aged 18 to 35 in good health and CMV-seropositive. CDR3s include the opening cysteine and the closing phenylalanine or tryptophan. D genes are given only for firm matches.

j_call d_call v_call cdr3_nt cdr3_aa
TRBJ2-1 TRBD2 TRBV2 TGTGCCAGCACAGCGGGGGATGAGCAGTTCTTC CASTAGDEQFF
TRBJ2-3 NA TRBV4-2 TGTGCCAGCAGCCCCACAGTATATACAGATACGCAGTATTTT CASSPTVYTDTQYF
TRBJ2-3 TRBD2 TRBV6-1 TGTGCCAGCACATCTCTAGCGGGAGGGAGGGATACGCAGTATTTT CASTSLAGGRDTQYF
TRBJ1-5 NA TRBV6-1 TGTGCCAGCGAGATGACAGGACGCAATCAGCCCCAGCATTTT CASEMTGRNQPQHF
TRBJ1-4 TRBD1 TRBV28 TGTGCCAGCAGTTTGGGGACAGAGGCCAAAAAACTGTTTTTT CASSLGTEAKKLFF
TRBJ1-3 NA TRBV7-2 TGTGCCAGCAGCTTAAACCCATCGGGTACTGGAAACACCATATATTTT CASSLNPSGTGNTIYF
TRBJ2-1 TRBD2 TRBV9 TGTGCCAGCAGCGTAGCCGGGGGGAACTACAATGAGCAGTTCTTC CASSVAGGNYNEQFF
TRBJ1-4 NA TRBV27 TGTGCCAGCAGTTTGGAGACGTCAACAGGGAGGGGAGCAGGGAACCTGTTTTTT CASSLETSTGRGAGNLFF
TRBJ2-6 TRBD1 TRBV27 TGTGCCAGCAGTTTTTCCCCCCCGGGACAGGGAGTTTCTGGGGCCAACGTCCTGACTTTC CASSFSPPGQGVSGANVLTF
TRBJ2-5 TRBD2 TRBV4-3 TGCGCCAGCAGCCAAGATCCCCCTGGGGGGGTCCAAGAGACCCAGTACTTC CASSQDPPGGVQETQYF
TRBJ2-7 TRBD2 TRBV6-5 TGTGCCAGCAGTTTAGCGGGGGAATCCTACGAGCAGTACTTC CASSLAGESYEQYF
TRBJ2-1 TRBD2 TRBV5-1 TGCGCCAGCAGCTTGGGACTAGCTGGGAATGAGCAGTTCTTC CASSLGLAGNEQFF
TRBJ1-6 NA TRBV9 TGTGCCAGCAGCAGTCGGGACTTAAGGAATTCACCCCTCCACTTT CASSSRDLRNSPLHF
TRBJ2-2 NA TRBV28 TGTGCCAGCCTTAGCTGGCGGAACACCGGGGAGCTGTTTTTT CASLSWRNTGELFF
TRBJ1-1 NA TRBV5-5 TGTGCCAGCAGCTTGGCAGGGAACACTGAAGCTTTCTTT CASSLAGNTEAFF
TRBJ1-3 NA TRBV5-6 TGTGCCAGCAGCTGGAGGATCTCTGGAAACACCATATATTTT CASSWRISGNTIYF
TRBJ1-3 NA TRBV19 TGTGCCAGTAGTATCATTCACGGGTCTGGAAACACCATATATTTT CASSIIHGSGNTIYF
TRBJ1-4 TRBD1 TRBV11-3 TGTGCCAGCAGCGCCTGGACAGGGGTTGAAAAACTGTTTTTT CASSAWTGVEKLFF
TRBJ2-1 TRBD2 TRBV5-1 TGCGCCAGCAGCTTATGGACTAGCGGGAGCCACAATGAGCAGTTCTTC CASSLWTSGSHNEQFF
TRBJ2-7 TRBD2 TRBV7-2 TGTGCCAGCAGCTCAGGGGCGTCTAGCGGGAGTGGCTACGAGCAGTACTTC CASSSGASSGSGYEQYF
TRBJ2-7 NA TRBV18 TGTGCCAGCTCCTCGGCAGGGTCTACCCACGAGCAGTACTTC CASSSAGSTHEQYF
TRBJ2-1 NA TRBV6-7 TGTGCCAGCAGTTACGGGTTAGCTTTCTTC CASSYGLAFF
TRBJ2-1 NA TRBV19 TGTGCCAGTAGCTCCCAGGCAGGGAATGAGCAGTTCTTC CASSSQAGNEQFF
TRBJ2-3 NA TRBV27 TGTGCCAGCAGTTTTTCGGGGTTAAGCACAGATACGCAGTATTTT CASSFSGLSTDTQYF
TRBJ2-6 NA TRBV9 TGTGCCAGCAGCTCTACAGGGACTGGGGCCAACGTCCTGACTTTC CASSSTGTGANVLTF
TRBJ2-7 TRBD2 TRBV7-6 TGTGCCAGCAGCCCGTCCGGGACTATCCACGAGCAGTACTTC CASSPSGTIHEQYF
TRBJ2-1 NA TRBV19 TGTGCCAGTAGTATTGGCTTACCCTCCTACAATGAGCAGTTCTTC CASSIGLPSYNEQFF
TRBJ2-3 NA TRBV5-1 TGCGCCAGCAGCGGTGGAGGCACAGATACGCAGTATTTT CASSGGGTDTQYF
TRBJ2-5 TRBD2 TRBV19 TGTGCCAGTAGGGAACTAGCGGGAGGAGAGACCCAGTACTTC CASRELAGGETQYF
TRBJ2-3 TRBD2 TRBV14 TGTGCCAGCAGCCAAGCGGGAGGAGATACGCAGTATTTT CASSQAGGDTQYF
TRBJ2-3 TRBD2 TRBV6-4 TGTGCCAGCAGTGTAGCGGGGTCCACAGATACGCAGTATTTT CASSVAGSTDTQYF
TRBJ2-3 TRBD2 TRBV28 TGTGCCAGCAGTTCTAGCGGGAGCACAGATACGCAGTATTTT CASSSSGSTDTQYF
TRBJ1-4 NA TRBV28 TGTGCCAGCAGTCTACTCGAGAAACTGTTTTTT CASSLLEKLFF
TRBJ2-1 NA TRBV10-1 TGCGCCAGCAGTGAGTCGGGTCCGGGGTTTTATGAGCAGTTCTTC CASSESGPGFYEQFF
TRBJ2-5 NA TRBV28 TGTGCCAGCAGTTTAAATGTGGGAGGAGGAGCAGAGACCCAGTACTTC CASSLNVGGGAETQYF
TRBJ2-5 TRBD1 TRBV11-2 TGTGCCAGCAGCTACGCGACAGGGGTAGAGACCCAGTACTTC CASSYATGVETQYF